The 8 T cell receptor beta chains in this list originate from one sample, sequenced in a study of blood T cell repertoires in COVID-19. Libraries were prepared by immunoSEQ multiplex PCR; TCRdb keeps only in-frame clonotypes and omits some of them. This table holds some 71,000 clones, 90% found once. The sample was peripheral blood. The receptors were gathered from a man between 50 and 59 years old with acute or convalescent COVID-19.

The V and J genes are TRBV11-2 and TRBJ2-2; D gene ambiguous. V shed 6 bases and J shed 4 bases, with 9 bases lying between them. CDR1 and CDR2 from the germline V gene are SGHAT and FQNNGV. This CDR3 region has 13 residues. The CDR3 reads CASRPFGTGELFF. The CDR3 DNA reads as TGTGCCAGCAGGCCATTCGGCACCGGGGAGCTGTTTTTT.

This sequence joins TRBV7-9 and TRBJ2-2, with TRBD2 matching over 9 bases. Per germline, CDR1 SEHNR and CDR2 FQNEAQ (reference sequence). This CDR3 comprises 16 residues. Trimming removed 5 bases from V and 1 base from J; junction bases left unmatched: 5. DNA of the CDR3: TGTGCCAGCAGCACCCGACTAGCGGAGAACACCGGGGAGCTGTTTTTT. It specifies CASSTRLAENTGELFF. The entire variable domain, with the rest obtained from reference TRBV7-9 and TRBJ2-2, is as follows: DTGVSQNPRHKITKRGQNVTFRCDPISEHNRLYWYRQTLGQGPEFLTYFQNEAQLEKSRLLSDRFSAERPKGSFSTLEIQRTEQGDSAMYLCASSTRLAENTGELFFGEGSRLTVL.

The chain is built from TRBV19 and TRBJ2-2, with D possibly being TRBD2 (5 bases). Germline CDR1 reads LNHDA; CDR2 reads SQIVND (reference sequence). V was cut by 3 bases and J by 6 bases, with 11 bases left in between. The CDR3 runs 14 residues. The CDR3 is CASSMVGAAGELFF. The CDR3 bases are TGTGCCAGTAGTATGGTGGGAGCCGCCGGGGAGCTGTTTTTT. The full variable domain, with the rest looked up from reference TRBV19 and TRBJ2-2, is DGGITQSPKYLFRKEGQNVTLSCEQNLNHDAMYWYRQDPGQGLRLIYYSQIVNDFQKGDIAEGYSVSREKKESFPLTVTSAQKNPTAFYLCASSMVGAAGELFFGEGSRLTVL.

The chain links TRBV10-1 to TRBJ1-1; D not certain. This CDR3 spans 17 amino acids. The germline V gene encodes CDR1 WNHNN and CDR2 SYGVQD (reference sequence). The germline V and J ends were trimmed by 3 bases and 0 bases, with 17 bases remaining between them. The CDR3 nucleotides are TGCGCCAGCAGTGATCCTGACTCACAAGCCATGAACACTGAAGCTTTCTTT. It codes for CASSDPDSQAMNTEAFF.

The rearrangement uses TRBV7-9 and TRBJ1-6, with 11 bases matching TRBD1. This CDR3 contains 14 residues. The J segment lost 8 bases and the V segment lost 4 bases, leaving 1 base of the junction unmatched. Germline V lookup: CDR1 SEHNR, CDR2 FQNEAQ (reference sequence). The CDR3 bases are TGTGCCAGCAGCTCGGACAGGGGGCATTCACCCCTCCACTTT. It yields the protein CASSSDRGHSPLHF.

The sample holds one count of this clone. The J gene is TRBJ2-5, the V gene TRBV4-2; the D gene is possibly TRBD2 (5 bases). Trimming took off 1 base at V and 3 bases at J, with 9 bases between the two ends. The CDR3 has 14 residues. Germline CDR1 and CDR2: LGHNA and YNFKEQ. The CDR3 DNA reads TGTGCCAGCAGCCAAGTAACACTAGAAGAGACCCAGTACTTC. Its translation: CASSQVTLEETQYF.

Here the CDR3 DNA reads TGTGCCCTAAGGGACTCAGATAACTATGGCTACACCTTC. Its protein product is CALRDSDNYGYTF. The chain uses TRBV19 and TRBJ1-2; D might be TRBD1 (5 bases). The CDR3 has 13 residues. Germline V gives CDR1 LNHDA, CDR2 SQIVND (reference sequence). Between the trimmed V and J ends, which lost 11 bases and 1 base, there was a span of 14 bases.

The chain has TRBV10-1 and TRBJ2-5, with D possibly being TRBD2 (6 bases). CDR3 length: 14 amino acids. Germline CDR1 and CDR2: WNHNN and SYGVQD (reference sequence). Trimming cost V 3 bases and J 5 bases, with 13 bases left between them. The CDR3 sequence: CASSDGGVEETQYF. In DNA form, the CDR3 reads TGCGCCAGCAGTGATGGAGGGGTCGAGGAGACCCAGTACTTC.